These 21 T cell receptor beta chains share one sample of origin, sequenced in a study of Ad26.COV2.S vaccination and SARS-CoV-2 variants. The method was immunoSEQ multiplex PCR; TCRdb's version includes in-frame clones alone and lacks a portion of them. The sample contains 350,000 to 600,000 clones, 89% of which appear only once. Treatment defined: about 20 received Ad26.COV2.S at low or high dose, single or two shots; about 5 received placebo; per-sample allocation not given. The samples date from day 63 after the first vaccine or placebo injection. The sequences come from peripheral blood, collected in a trial of Ad26.COV2.S vaccine versus placebo. The receptors shown here come from a person aged 18-60 years who received the Ad26.COV2.S COVID-19 vaccine or a placebo.

V and J are TRBV7-9 and TRBJ1-6; D is perhaps TRBD1 (5 bases). V was clipped by 1 base and J by 7 bases, with 11 bases between them. The germline V gene has CDR1 SEHNR and CDR2 FQNEAQ (reference sequence). CDR3 size: 15 residues. The CDR3 loop is CASSLGGAENSPLHF. DNA of the CDR3: TGTGCCAGCAGCTTAGGGGGCGCGGAGAATTCACCCCTCCACTTT.

This clone has just a few counts. The chain has TRBV27 and TRBJ1-6, with D perhaps matching TRBD1 (5 bases). Germline CDR1 and CDR2: MNHEY and SMNVEV (reference sequence). V was trimmed by 2 bases and J by 7 bases, leaving 9 bases between them. This CDR3 has 14 residues. The CDR3, as DNA: TGTGCCAGCAGTTTACGGGGGGACAATTCACCCCTCCACTTT. Protein sequence: CASSLRGDNSPLHF.

The chain recombines TRBV19 with TRBJ2-7; no clear D. CDR1 and CDR2 from the germline V gene are LNHDA and SQIVND (reference sequence). Trimming removed 6 bases at V and 5 bases at J, with 14 bases between. There are 13 residues in the CDR3. The CDR3 protein is CASSLGRNHEQYF. The DNA for the CDR3 is TGTGCCAGTAGCCTAGGGCGAAACCACGAGCAGTACTTC.

This clone was seen only a few times. V usage is TRBV28 and J usage is TRBJ2-3; D not resolved. Trimming pared 2 bases from V and 0 bases from J, leaving 3 bases between. There are 13 residues in the CDR3. Germline V CDR1 and CDR2: MDHEN, SYDVKM. The CDR3 sequence: CASSLRSTDTQYF. As DNA, the CDR3 is TGTGCCAGCAGTTTACGGAGCACAGATACGCAGTATTTT.

Comments on this clone: This sample also contains other DNA sequences that code for the same CDR3. The chain couples TRBV30 to TRBJ2-1; 7 nucleotides agree with TRBD2. The CDR3 has 13 residues. CDR1 is GTSNPN and CDR2 is SVGIG in the germline V gene (reference sequence). J was trimmed by 3 bases and V by 4 bases; bases with no gene match: 3. The CDR3 coding sequence is TGTGCCTGGACTAGCGGTGGCTACAATGAGCAGTTCTTC. This codes for CAWTSGGYNEQFF.

V is TRBV20-1 and J is TRBJ2-5, with no clear D. This CDR3 is built from 10 residues. Deletions cut 5 bases from V and 3 bases from J, with 4 bases between. Germline CDR1 is DFQATT and CDR2 is SNEGSKA (reference sequence). CDR3 nucleotides: TGCAGTGCTGTCAAAGAGACCCAGTACTTC. This encodes CSAVKETQYF.

V gene TRBV7-3 combines with J gene TRBJ2-1; 9 bases align to TRBD1. Per germline, CDR1 SGHTA and CDR2 FQGTGA. V lost 6 bases and J lost 5; bases outside the gene matches: 8. The length of the CDR3 is 15 residues. The CDR3 sequence is CASSRYGTGNNEQFF. The CDR3 nucleotides read TGTGCCAGCAGTAGGTACGGGACAGGGAACAATGAGCAGTTCTTC.

This clone was recorded a few times. This rearrangement joins TRBV7-9 to TRBJ1-4; no definite D call. This CDR3 comprises 16 residues. Looked up from germline, CDR1 is SEHNR and CDR2 is FQNEAQ (reference sequence). V was clipped by 0 bases and J by 5 bases, with 13 bases between them. CDR3 amino acids: CASSLAKTTVNEKLFF. The CDR3 bases are TGTGCCAGCAGCTTAGCGAAAACAACCGTCAATGAAAAACTGTTTTTT. Filled out from reference TRBV7-9 and TRBJ1-4, the complete variable domain reads DTGVSQNPRHKITKRGQNVTFRCDPISEHNRLYWYRQTLGQGPEFLTYFQNEAQLEKSRLLSDRFSAERPKGSFSTLEIQRTEQGDSAMYLCASSLAKTTVNEKLFFGSGTQLSVL.

This chain uses TRBV15 with TRBJ2-7; a possible D gene is TRBD1 (5 bases). The CDR3 loop spans 17 amino acids. Germline V lookup: CDR1 LNHNV, CDR2 YYDKDF (reference sequence). V gave up 0 bases and J gave up 2 bases, with 17 bases separating them. The CDR3 nucleotides are TGTGCCACCAGCAGAGACTATGACAGTGCAGACCCCTACGAGCAGTACTTC. Translating gives CATSRDYDSADPYEQYF.

The genes are TRBV14 and TRBJ2-7; TRBD2 might be the D (6 bases). V was cut by 1 base and J by 4 bases, with 11 bases left in between. The CDR3 sequence is 14 residues long. Germline CDR1 reads SGHDN; CDR2 reads FVKESK. This chain's CDR3 is CASSQVYGGYEQYF. Written as DNA, the CDR3 is TGTGCCAGCAGCCAAGTGTACGGGGGATACGAGCAGTACTTC.

This rearrangement joins TRBV5-1 to TRBJ1-1; D unclear. CDR3 length: 14 residues. In germline, CDR1 is SGHRS, CDR2 YFSETQ. Trimming left V 0 bases short and J 2 bases short, with 8 bases between. The CDR3 here is CASSLVKFNTEAFF. The CDR3 DNA follows: TGCGCCAGCAGCTTGGTTAAGTTCAACACTGAAGCTTTCTTT.

V and J are TRBV9 and TRBJ2-6, with D perhaps TRBD1 (6 bases). The CDR3 runs 16 residues. V was trimmed by 5 bases and J by 0 bases, leaving 12 bases between them. Germline-derived CDR1 and CDR2 are SGDLS and YYNGEE. CDR3 sequence reads: CASSVQGSSGANVLTF. CDR3 DNA sequence: TGTGCCAGCAGTGTCCAGGGGAGCTCTGGGGCCAACGTCCTGACTTTC.

This clone was found a few times. The chain couples TRBV29-1 to TRBJ2-1; 8 positions match TRBD2. The CDR3 loop spans 15 amino acids. CDR1 and CDR2 (germline): SQVTM, ANQGSEA. Trimming at V came to 3 bases and at J to 4 bases, leaving 8 bases not matched to a gene. This chain's CDR3 is CSVEVLAGKYNEQFF. For the CDR3, the DNA is TGCAGCGTTGAGGTCCTAGCGGGTAAATACAATGAGCAGTTCTTC.

This chain uses TRBV7-9 with TRBJ1-4; 7 bases map to TRBD1. This CDR3 spans 15 amino acids. With V trimmed by 3 bases and J by 6 bases, 7 bases remained unmatched. Germline V gene lookup returns CDR1 SEHNR and CDR2 FQNEAQ (reference sequence). In DNA form, the CDR3 reads TGTGCCAGCAGCTTCTCCAGGGGGAAGGATGAAAAACTGTTTTTT. This gives the protein CASSFSRGKDEKLFF.

This clone has only a few counts. This chain links TRBV30 with TRBJ1-5, with D possibly matching TRBD1 (5 bases). The CDR3 loop spans 14 amino acids. Trimming stripped 2 bases from V and 5 bases from J, with 13 bases between. Germline lookup yields CDR1 GTSNPN and CDR2 SVGIG (reference sequence). CDR3 coding DNA: TGTGCCTGGAGTAGGGGAGTTGGCGATCAGCCCCAGCATTTT. As protein: CAWSRGVGDQPQHF.

The chain has TRBV4-1 and TRBJ1-5; D call uncertain. This CDR3 region has 13 residues. Between the trimmed V and J ends, which lost 2 bases and 2 bases, there was a span of 4 bases. Germline CDR1 reads MGHRA; CDR2 reads YSYEKL. This chain's CDR3 is CASSQFGNQPQHF. The CDR3 DNA is TGCGCCAGCAGCCAATTCGGCAATCAGCCCCAGCATTTT.

V usage is TRBV7-8 and J usage is TRBJ2-7; D tentatively reads TRBD1 or TRBD2 (6 bases each). The V and J ends lost 1 base and 4 bases respectively, with 23 bases between them. CDR3 length: 18 residues. Germline values: CDR1 SGHVS, CDR2 FQNEAQ. This chain's CDR3 is CASSLDLPTGGHEYEQYF. CDR3 nucleotide sequence: TGTGCCAGCAGCTTAGATTTGCCTACCGGGGGACATGAGTACGAGCAGTACTTC.

The chain employs TRBV10-3 and TRBJ2-7, with 7 nucleotides matching TRBD2. Trimming at V came to 4 bases and at J to 0 bases, leaving 3 bases not matched to a gene. This CDR3 comprises 14 residues. Germline V gives CDR1 ENHRY, CDR2 SYGVKD. For the CDR3, the DNA is TGTGCCATCAGTGCCGGCGGGAGCTCCTACGAGCAGTACTTC. It yields the protein CAISAGGSSYEQYF.

The V call is TRBV9, the J call TRBJ2-1; D is uncertain. The germline CDR1 and CDR2 sequences are SGDLS and YYNGEE. V was pared by 4 bases and J by 3 bases, with 8 bases between. The length of the CDR3 is 13 residues. The CDR3 DNA follows: TGTGCCAGCAGCCCCCCACTCTACAATGAGCAGTTCTTC. This codes for CASSPPLYNEQFF.

The chain carries TRBV20-1 and TRBJ2-7; D may be TRBD2 (6 bases). CDR3 length equals 11 residues. The V end was cut by 3 bases, the J end by 4 bases, with 7 bases between. Looked up from germline, CDR1 is DFQATT and CDR2 is SNEGSKA (reference sequence). Written as DNA, the CDR3 is TGCAGTGCTAGCGGGACTTACGAGCAGTACTTC. Protein: CSASGTYEQYF.

This clone was seen repeatedly, ten times or more. The V and J genes are TRBV5-8 and TRBJ1-1, with 8 positions matching TRBD1. Trimming removed 6 bases from V and 0 bases from J; junction bases left unmatched: 13. The CDR3 covers 17 residues. CDR1 is SGHTS and CDR2 is YDEGEE in the germline V gene. CDR3 nucleotides: TGTGCCAGCACCGGGGACAGGACAATCGACATGAACACTGAAGCTTTCTTT. Translation: CASTGDRTIDMNTEAFF. The full variable domain, in which reference TRBV5-8 and TRBJ1-1 provide the parts outside the CDR3, is EAGVTQSPTHLIKTRGQQATLRCSPISGHTSVYWYQQALGLGLQFLLWYDEGEERNRGNFPPRFSGRQFPNYSSELNVNALELEDSALYLCASTGDRTIDMNTEAFFGQGTRLTVV.